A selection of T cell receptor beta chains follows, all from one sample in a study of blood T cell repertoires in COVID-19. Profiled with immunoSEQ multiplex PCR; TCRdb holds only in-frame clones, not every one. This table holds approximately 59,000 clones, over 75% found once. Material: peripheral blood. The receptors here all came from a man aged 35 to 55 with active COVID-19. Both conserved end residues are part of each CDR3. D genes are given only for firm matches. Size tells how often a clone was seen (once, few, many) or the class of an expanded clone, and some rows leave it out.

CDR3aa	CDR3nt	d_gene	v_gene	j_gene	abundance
CASSVGGTSAETQYF	TGTGCCAGCAGCGTAGGTGGGACTAGCGCCGAGACCCAGTACTTC	TRBD2	TRBV9	TRBJ2-5	.
CASHSFGGNVLTF	TGTGCCAGCCATTCCTTCGGAGGCAACGTCCTGACTTTC	.	TRBV2	TRBJ2-6	.
CASSLDGTSGTPDTQYF	TGCGCCAGCAGCTTGGACGGGACTAGCGGGACCCCCGATACGCAGTATTTT	TRBD2	TRBV5-1	TRBJ2-3	.
CASSDSSTGELFF	TGTGCCAGCAGTGACTCTAGCACCGGGGAGCTGTTTTTT	.	TRBV6-4	TRBJ2-2	medium-sized
CASTPPGTGNYGYTF	TGTGCCAGCACCCCTCCCGGGACAGGAAACTATGGCTACACCTTC	TRBD1	TRBV7-9	TRBJ1-2	few
CASSPFRTFSYEQYF	TGTGCCAGCAGTCCGTTCCGGACATTTAGCTACGAGCAGTACTTC	.	TRBV7-2	TRBJ2-7	once
CAWSVGQGGFF	TGTGCCTGGAGTGTCGGGCAGGGGGGGTTCTTC	.	TRBV30	TRBJ2-1	.
CASSAPGLADYQETQYF	TGTGCCAGCAGCGCACCGGGACTAGCGGACTACCAAGAGACCCAGTACTTC	TRBD2	TRBV5-5	TRBJ2-5	.
CASSYRTGGNTDTQYF	TGTGCCAGCAGTTACCGGACAGGGGGAAACACAGATACGCAGTATTTT	TRBD1	TRBV6-2/TRBV6-3	TRBJ2-3	few
CASSVDTGGHTEAFF	TGTGCCAGCAGCGTAGATACAGGGGGACACACTGAAGCTTTCTTT	TRBD1	TRBV9	TRBJ1-1	.
CSASLTGQNQETQYF	TGCAGTGCTAGTCTCACCGGACAGAACCAAGAGACCCAGTACTTC	.	TRBV20-1	TRBJ2-5	.
CASVDRDSYNEQFF	TGTGCCAGCGTCGACCGGGACTCCTACAATGAGCAGTTCTTC	.	TRBV2	TRBJ2-1	.
CSAGTGREQYF	TGCAGTGCGGGGACAGGGCGCGAGCAGTACTTC	TRBD1	TRBV20-1	TRBJ2-7	.
CASSRTGRETQYF	TGTGCCAGCAGCCGGACAGGGCGAGAGACCCAGTACTTC	TRBD1	TRBV12-3/TRBV12-4	TRBJ2-5	once
CASSFHGTNTGELFF	TGTGCCAGCAGCTTCCACGGGACGAACACCGGGGAGCTGTTTTTT	.	TRBV7-2	TRBJ2-2	.
CASSTPGLPQHF	TGTGCCAGCAGTACACCGGGACTGCCCCAGCATTTT	.	TRBV28	TRBJ1-5	once
CASRGSAGELFF	TGCGCCAGCAGGGGTAGCGCCGGGGAGCTGTTTTTT	.	TRBV4-1	TRBJ2-2	few
CAIRTEILAKNIQYF	TGTGCCATCCGGACTGAGATTCTAGCCAAAAACATTCAGTACTTC	.	TRBV2	TRBJ2-4	.
CASTDSNSPLHF	TGTGCCAGCACAGACTCAAATTCACCCCTCCACTTT	.	TRBV5-6	TRBJ1-6	.
CASSQGSGSNEQYF	TGTGCCAGCAGCCAAGGTAGCGGGAGTAACGAGCAGTACTTC	TRBD2	TRBV28	TRBJ2-7	.
CSVVDSYEQYF	TGCAGCGTCGTTGACAGCTACGAGCAGTACTTC	.	TRBV29-1	TRBJ2-7	.
CASSLQGYNQPQHF	TGTGCCAGCAGTTTACAGGGGTACAATCAGCCCCAGCATTTT	.	TRBV28	TRBJ1-5	.